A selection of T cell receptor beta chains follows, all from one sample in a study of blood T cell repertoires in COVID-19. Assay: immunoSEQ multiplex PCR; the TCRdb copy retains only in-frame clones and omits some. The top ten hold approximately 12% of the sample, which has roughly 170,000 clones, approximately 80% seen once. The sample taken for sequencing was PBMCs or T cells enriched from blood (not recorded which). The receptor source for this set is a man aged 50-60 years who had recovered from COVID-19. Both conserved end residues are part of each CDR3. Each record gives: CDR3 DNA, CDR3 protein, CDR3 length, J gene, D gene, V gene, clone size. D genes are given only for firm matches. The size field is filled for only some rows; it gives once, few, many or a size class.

cdr3_nt: TGCGCCAGCGGGGGCGGGCTAGCGGGGAGCAATGAGCAGTTCTTC
cdr3_aa: CASGGGLAGSNEQFF
cdr3_length: 15
j_call: TRBJ2-1
d_call: TRBD2
v_call: TRBV5-1
clone_size: .

cdr3_nt: TGTGCCAGCAGTGCGGGGGGCACTGAAGCTTTCTTT
cdr3_aa: CASSAGGTEAFF
cdr3_length: 12
j_call: TRBJ1-1
d_call: .
v_call: TRBV2
clone_size: .

cdr3_nt: TGTGCCAGTAGTCTTCGACTAGCGGGGGGGCCCTCCTACAATGAGCAGTTCTTC
cdr3_aa: CASSLRLAGGPSYNEQFF
cdr3_length: 18
j_call: TRBJ2-1
d_call: TRBD2
v_call: TRBV19
clone_size: .

cdr3_nt: TGTGCCAGCAGCTTACCTTCGCTTGGGCGGGGAACATACGAGCAGTACTTC
cdr3_aa: CASSLPSLGRGTYEQYF
cdr3_length: 17
j_call: TRBJ2-7
d_call: .
v_call: TRBV7-9
clone_size: .

cdr3_nt: TGTGCCAGCAGCCCGGGGACGGGAGTAACAACTTTGCATTTT
cdr3_aa: CASSPGTGVTTLHF
cdr3_length: 14
j_call: TRBJ1-5
d_call: .
v_call: TRBV7-2
clone_size: .

cdr3_nt: TGCGCCAGGCCAGGGGGGGAGCTGTTTTTT
cdr3_aa: CARPGGELFF
cdr3_length: 10
j_call: TRBJ2-2
d_call: .
v_call: TRBV5-1
clone_size: once

cdr3_nt: TGTGCCATCATGACGGGGACGGGAGGGACCGGGGAGCTGTTTTTT
cdr3_aa: CAIMTGTGGTGELFF
cdr3_length: 15
j_call: TRBJ2-2
d_call: TRBD2
v_call: TRBV10-3
clone_size: .

cdr3_nt: TGCAGCGCTGAGACTGAAACTGAAGCTTTCTTT
cdr3_aa: CSAETETEAFF
cdr3_length: 11
j_call: TRBJ1-1
d_call: .
v_call: TRBV29-1
clone_size: .

cdr3_nt: TGTGCCAGCAGCTTGGGAGGGGGAGTGGCTCAGCCCCAGCATTTT
cdr3_aa: CASSLGGGVAQPQHF
cdr3_length: 15
j_call: TRBJ1-5
d_call: .
v_call: TRBV5-6
clone_size: few

cdr3_nt: TGTGCCAGCAGCCGCGGCAGAATGGAGACCCAGTACTTC
cdr3_aa: CASSRGRMETQYF
cdr3_length: 13
j_call: TRBJ2-5
d_call: .
v_call: TRBV3-1/TRBV3-2
clone_size: .

cdr3_nt: TGTGCCAGCAGCCCAGGACAAGGTTCGGCAGGGTCACCCCTCCACTTT
cdr3_aa: CASSPGQGSAGSPLHF
cdr3_length: 16
j_call: TRBJ1-6
d_call: .
v_call: TRBV7-9
clone_size: .

cdr3_nt: TGTGCCAGCACCCTCCAGCAGGGAGGGGTGGATGGCTACACCTTC
cdr3_aa: CASTLQQGGVDGYTF
cdr3_length: 15
j_call: TRBJ1-2
d_call: .
v_call: TRBV5-5
clone_size: .

cdr3_nt: TGTGCCAGCCAGCCCCTGCGGTCACTCACTGAAGCTTTCTTT
cdr3_aa: CASQPLRSLTEAFF
cdr3_length: 14
j_call: TRBJ1-1
d_call: .
v_call: TRBV11-2
clone_size: .

cdr3_nt: TGTGCCAGCTCACCACAGGGGAGGTCCTCTGGGGCCAACGTCCTGACTTTC
cdr3_aa: CASSPQGRSSGANVLTF
cdr3_length: 17
j_call: TRBJ2-6
d_call: .
v_call: TRBV18
clone_size: once

cdr3_nt: TGTGCCAGCAGCCAACGGCCTAGCAATGAGCAGTTCTTC
cdr3_aa: CASSQRPSNEQFF
cdr3_length: 13
j_call: TRBJ2-1
d_call: .
v_call: TRBV13
clone_size: few

cdr3_nt: TGTGCCAGCAGGGAGAGGCAGGGCGGTGAAAAACTGTTTTTT
cdr3_aa: CASRERQGGEKLFF
cdr3_length: 14
j_call: TRBJ1-4
d_call: .
v_call: TRBV7-9
clone_size: .

cdr3_nt: TGTGCCACCAGCTTCCGGGACAGGGGGTACGAGCAGTACTTC
cdr3_aa: CATSFRDRGYEQYF
cdr3_length: 14
j_call: TRBJ2-7
d_call: TRBD1
v_call: TRBV27
clone_size: .

cdr3_nt: TGTGCCAGCAGTCTTTTCGAGGGCGCTTCCTACGAGCAGTACTTC
cdr3_aa: CASSLFEGASYEQYF
cdr3_length: 15
j_call: TRBJ2-7
d_call: .
v_call: TRBV27
clone_size: .

cdr3_nt: TGCGCCAGCAGCCAATCACCCGGGACTAGAGCACCAGATACGCAGTATTTT
cdr3_aa: CASSQSPGTRAPDTQYF
cdr3_length: 17
j_call: TRBJ2-3
d_call: TRBD2
v_call: TRBV4-1
clone_size: .

cdr3_nt: TGTGCCAGCAGTTACAGCGGCCAGGGGGCTAGAGGTGGCTACACCTTC
cdr3_aa: CASSYSGQGARGGYTF
cdr3_length: 16
j_call: TRBJ1-2
d_call: TRBD1
v_call: TRBV6-5
clone_size: .

cdr3_nt: TGCGCCAGCAGCCAAAGGGGAGGGGACACCGGGGAGCTGTTTTTT
cdr3_aa: CASSQRGGDTGELFF
cdr3_length: 15
j_call: TRBJ2-2
d_call: TRBD2
v_call: TRBV4-1
clone_size: few

cdr3_nt: TGTGCCAGCAGCCAAGTAGTGTGGGGGGGTCACTCAGATACGCAGTATTTT
cdr3_aa: CASSQVVWGGHSDTQYF
cdr3_length: 17
j_call: TRBJ2-3
d_call: TRBD2
v_call: TRBV4-2
clone_size: .

cdr3_nt: TGCGCCCGTAAACCAGGGTACGTCACTGAAGCTTTCTTT
cdr3_aa: CARKPGYVTEAFF
cdr3_length: 13
j_call: TRBJ1-1
d_call: .
v_call: TRBV10-1
clone_size: .

cdr3_nt: TGTGCCAGCAGTGACAACACCAATGAGCAGTTCTTC
cdr3_aa: CASSDNTNEQFF
cdr3_length: 12
j_call: TRBJ2-1
d_call: .
v_call: TRBV6-4
clone_size: few

cdr3_nt: TGTGCCACCAGTGAAAAGCCCTCTGGAAACACCATATATTTT
cdr3_aa: CATSEKPSGNTIYF
cdr3_length: 14
j_call: TRBJ1-3
d_call: .
v_call: TRBV24-1
clone_size: .

cdr3_nt: TGTGCCAGCAGCTTAGGGGGGGGCCCGTCCAATGAGCAGTTCTTC
cdr3_aa: CASSLGGGPSNEQFF
cdr3_length: 15
j_call: TRBJ2-1
d_call: .
v_call: TRBV7-2
clone_size: .

cdr3_nt: TGCAGCGTTGAAGTCGGCAGGGACTTCCAAGAGACCCAGTACTTC
cdr3_aa: CSVEVGRDFQETQYF
cdr3_length: 15
j_call: TRBJ2-5
d_call: .
v_call: TRBV29-1
clone_size: .

cdr3_nt: TGTGCCAGCAGCTCCCGGGACAGGGGAAACACCGGGGAGCTGTTTTTT
cdr3_aa: CASSSRDRGNTGELFF
cdr3_length: 16
j_call: TRBJ2-2
d_call: TRBD1
v_call: TRBV7-9
clone_size: few

cdr3_nt: TGTGCCAGCAGGACAGGGTCGAGCAATCAGCCCCAGCATTTT
cdr3_aa: CASRTGSSNQPQHF
cdr3_length: 14
j_call: TRBJ1-5
d_call: TRBD1
v_call: TRBV6-5
clone_size: .

cdr3_nt: TGTGCCAGCAGTCACCGGGACAGTACCTACGAGCAGTACTTC
cdr3_aa: CASSHRDSTYEQYF
cdr3_length: 14
j_call: TRBJ2-7
d_call: TRBD1
v_call: TRBV27
clone_size: many